The 4 T cell receptor beta chains below all came from one sample that was sequenced in a study of high-grade serous ovarian cancer treatment subgroups. Method: immunoSEQ multiplex PCR; TCRdb's copy keeps in-frame clones and lacks some. This sample has under 10,000 clones, with 76% found just once. Tumor tissue was taken before any definitive surgery or chemotherapy was given. The specimen was tumor tissue. The receptors were sampled from a human donor with high-grade serous ovarian cancer.

This clone has more than one count but fewer than ten. The V gene is TRBV14, the J gene TRBJ2-1, with TRBD1 matching over 10 bases. The CDR3 extends over 15 amino acids. V lost 3 bases to trimming and J lost 3 bases; unmatched junction nucleotides: 2. Germline V gene data show CDR1 as SGHDN and CDR2 as FVKESK. The DNA of the CDR3 is TGTGCCAGCAGCCACGACAGGGGGCTCTACAATGAGCAGTTCTTC. Its translation: CASSHDRGLYNEQFF. Complete variable domain (other parts from reference TRBV14 and TRBJ2-1): EAGVTQFPSHSVIEKGQTVTLRCDPISGHDNLYWYRRVMGKEIKFLLHFVKESKQDESGMPNNRFLAERTGGTYSTLKVQPAELEDSGVYFCASSHDRGLYNEQFFGPGTRLTVL.

The V call is TRBV19, the J call TRBJ2-7, with D possibly matching TRBD1 (6 bases). Germline loops: CDR1 LNHDA, CDR2 SQIVND (reference sequence). Trimming pared 8 bases from V and 0 bases from J, leaving 14 bases between. The CDR3 length is 14 residues. In DNA, the CDR3 is TGTGCCAGTCACGAGGGGGAAAGCTCCTACGAGCAGTACTTC. It encodes CASHEGESSYEQYF.

The CDR3 nucleotides read TGTGCCAGCAGGCACCCCGGGCGCCCCTACGAGCAGTACTTC. Protein product: CASRHPGRPYEQYF. This chain joins TRBV13 and TRBJ2-5; D uncertain. TRBJ2-7 explains the end of the DNA better; the J call may be wrong. Germline CDR1 PRHDT, CDR2 FYEKMQ (reference sequence). The CDR3 runs to 14 residues.

This chain joins TRBV5-1 and TRBJ2-5, with TRBD2 matching 15 bases. CDR1 is SGHRS and CDR2 is YFSETQ in the germline V gene. V was clipped by 4 bases and J by 3 bases; unmatched bases: 13. This CDR3 contains 19 residues. The CDR3 is CASSRGLAGGLYGEETQYF. DNA for the CDR3: TGCGCCAGCAGCCGGGGACTAGCGGGGGGACTTTACGGGGAAGAGACCCAGTACTTC. Complete variable domain (other parts from reference TRBV5-1 and TRBJ2-5): KAGVTQTPRYLIKTRGQQVTLSCSPISGHRSVSWYQQTPGQGLQFLFEYFSETQRNKGNFPGRFSGRQFSNSRSEMNVSTLELGDSALYLCASSRGLAGGLYGEETQYFGPGTRLLVL.